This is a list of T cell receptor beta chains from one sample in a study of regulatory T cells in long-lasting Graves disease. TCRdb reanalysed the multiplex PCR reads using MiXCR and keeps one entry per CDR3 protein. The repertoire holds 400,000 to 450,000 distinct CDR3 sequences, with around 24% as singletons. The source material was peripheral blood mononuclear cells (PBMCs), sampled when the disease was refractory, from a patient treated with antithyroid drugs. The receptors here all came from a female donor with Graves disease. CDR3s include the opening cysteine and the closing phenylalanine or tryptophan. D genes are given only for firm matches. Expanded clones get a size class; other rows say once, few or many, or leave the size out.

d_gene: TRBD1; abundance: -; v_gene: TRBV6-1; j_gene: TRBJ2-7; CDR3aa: CASSLSRDSNSYEQYF; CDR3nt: TGTGCCAGCAGCCTCAGCCGGGACAGCAACTCCTACGAGCAGTACTTC
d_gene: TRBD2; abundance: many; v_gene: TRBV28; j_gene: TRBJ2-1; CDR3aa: CASSPPGLISYNEQFF; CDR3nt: TGTGCCAGCAGTCCCCCGGGACTAATCTCCTACAATGAGCAGTTCTTC
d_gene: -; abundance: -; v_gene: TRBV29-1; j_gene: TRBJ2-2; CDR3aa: CSVLGANTGELFF; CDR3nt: TGCAGCGTTCTCGGGGCGAACACCGGGGAGCTGTTTTTT
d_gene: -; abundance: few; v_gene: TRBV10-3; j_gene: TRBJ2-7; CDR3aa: CAISDFRGYYEQYF; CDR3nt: TGTGCCATCAGTGACTTCAGGGGTTACTACGAGCAGTACTTC
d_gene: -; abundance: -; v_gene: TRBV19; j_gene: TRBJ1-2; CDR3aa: CASSTPGTIYGYTF; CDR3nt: TGTGCCAGTAGTACGCCTGGGACTATATATGGCTACACCTTC
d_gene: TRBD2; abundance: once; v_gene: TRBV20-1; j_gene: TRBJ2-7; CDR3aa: CSADLGRRTSGNYEQYF; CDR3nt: TGCAGTGCTGACCTCGGCCGACGTACTAGCGGGAACTACGAGCAGTACTTC
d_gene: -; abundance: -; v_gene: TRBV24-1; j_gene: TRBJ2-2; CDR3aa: CATRGTGQQIANTGELFF; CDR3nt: TGTGCCACCAGGGGCACGGGACAACAAATCGCGAACACCGGGGAGCTGTTTTTT
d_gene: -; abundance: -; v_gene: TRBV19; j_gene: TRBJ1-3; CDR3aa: CASITLPGNTIYF; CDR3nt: TGTGCCAGTATAACCCTCCCTGGAAACACCATATATTTT
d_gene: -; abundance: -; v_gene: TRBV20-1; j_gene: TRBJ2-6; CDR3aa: CSASWDWATGANVLTF; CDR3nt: TGCAGTGCTAGTTGGGATTGGGCAACTGGGGCCAACGTCCTGACTTTC
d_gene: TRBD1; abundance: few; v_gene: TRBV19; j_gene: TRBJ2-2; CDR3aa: CASSGRTGVGELFF; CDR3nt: TGTGCCAGTAGTGGGCGGACAGGGGTTGGGGAGCTGTTTTTT
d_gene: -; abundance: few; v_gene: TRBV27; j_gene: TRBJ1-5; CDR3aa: CASTSLGRNQPQHF; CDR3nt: TGTGCCAGCACGTCTCTAGGGCGCAATCAGCCCCAGCATTTT
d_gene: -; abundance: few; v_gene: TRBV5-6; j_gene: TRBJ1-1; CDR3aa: CASSFGGHLNTEAFF; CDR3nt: TGTGCCAGCAGCTTCGGGGGACACCTGAACACTGAAGCTTTCTTT
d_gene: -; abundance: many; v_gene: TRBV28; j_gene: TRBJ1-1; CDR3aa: CASKISLNTEAFF; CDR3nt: TGTGCCAGCAAAATCTCCCTGAACACTGAAGCTTTCTTT
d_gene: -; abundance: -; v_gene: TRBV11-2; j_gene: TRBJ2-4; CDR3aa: CASRRQAKNIQYF; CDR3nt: TGTGCCAGCAGGAGGCAGGCTAAAAACATTCAGTACTTC
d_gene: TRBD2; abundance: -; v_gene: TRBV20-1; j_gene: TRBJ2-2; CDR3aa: CGASPFLSGANTGELFF; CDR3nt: TGCGGTGCTAGCCCGTTTTTAAGCGGGGCGAACACCGGGGAGCTGTTTTTT
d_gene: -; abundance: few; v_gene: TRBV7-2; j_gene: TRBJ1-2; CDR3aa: CASSLGGTLTNYGYTF; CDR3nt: TGTGCCAGCAGCTTAGGGGGTACGCTTACCAACTATGGCTACACCTTC
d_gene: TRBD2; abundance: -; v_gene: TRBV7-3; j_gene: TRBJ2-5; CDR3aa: CASSPGLAGGVETQYF; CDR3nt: TGTGCCAGCAGCCCGGGACTAGCGGGAGGGGTAGAGACCCAGTACTTC
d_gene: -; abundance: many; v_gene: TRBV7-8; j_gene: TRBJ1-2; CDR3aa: CASSLNWETTNYGYTF; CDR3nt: TGTGCCAGCAGCCTAAATTGGGAGACAACTAACTATGGCTACACCTTC
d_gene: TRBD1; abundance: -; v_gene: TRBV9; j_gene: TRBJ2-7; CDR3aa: CASSPTGTGFSEQYF; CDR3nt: TGTGCCAGCAGCCCTACCGGGACAGGGTTTAGCGAGCAGTACTTC
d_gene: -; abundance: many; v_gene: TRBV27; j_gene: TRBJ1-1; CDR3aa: CASRITGKGEAFF; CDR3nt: TGTGCCAGCAGAATTACAGGGAAGGGCGAAGCTTTCTTT
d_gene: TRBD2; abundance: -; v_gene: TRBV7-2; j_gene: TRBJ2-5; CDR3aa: CASSLLAGPQETQYF; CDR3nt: TGCGCCAGCAGCTTGCTAGCGGGCCCCCAAGAGACCCAGTACTTC
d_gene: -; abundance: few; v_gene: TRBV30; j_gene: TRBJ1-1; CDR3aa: CAWSRWGGGTEAFF; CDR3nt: TGTGCCTGGAGTCGCTGGGGAGGAGGCACTGAAGCTTTCTTT
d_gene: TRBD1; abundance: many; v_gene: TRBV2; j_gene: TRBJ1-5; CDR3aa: CASRGGTGGPQPQHF; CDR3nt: TGTGCCAGCAGGGGGGGGACAGGGGGCCCTCAGCCCCAGCATTTT
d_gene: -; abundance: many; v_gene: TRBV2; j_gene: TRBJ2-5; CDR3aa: CASLAEEWETQYF; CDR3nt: TGTGCCAGCTTAGCGGAGGAATGGGAGACCCAGTACTTC
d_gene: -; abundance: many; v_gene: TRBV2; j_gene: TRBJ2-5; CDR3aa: CASSEATTKRSQYF; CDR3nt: TGTGCCAGCAGTGAAGCTACTACCAAGAGATCCCAGTACTTC
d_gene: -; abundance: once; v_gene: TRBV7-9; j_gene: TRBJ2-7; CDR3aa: CASSVQGGTTEQYF; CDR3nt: TGTGCCAGCAGCGTCCAGGGTGGGACGACGGAGCAGTACTTC
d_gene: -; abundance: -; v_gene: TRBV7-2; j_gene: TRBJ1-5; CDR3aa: CASSLDPGSQPQHF; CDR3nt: TGTGCCAGCAGCTTAGATCCCGGCAGTCAGCCCCAGCATTTT
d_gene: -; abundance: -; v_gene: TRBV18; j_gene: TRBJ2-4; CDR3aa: CASSPADGPSSQYF; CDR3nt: TGTGCCAGCTCACCCGCGGACGGCCCTTCGAGCCAGTACTTC
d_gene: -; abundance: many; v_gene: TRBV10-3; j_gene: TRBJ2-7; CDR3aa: CAIRDSSYEQYF; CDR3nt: TGTGCCATCAGGGACAGTTCCTACGAGCAGTACTTC
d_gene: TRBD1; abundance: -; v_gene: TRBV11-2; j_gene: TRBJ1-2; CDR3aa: CASSGYRDRAGYTF; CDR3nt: TGTGCCAGCAGCGGTTACCGGGACAGGGCTGGCTACACCTTC
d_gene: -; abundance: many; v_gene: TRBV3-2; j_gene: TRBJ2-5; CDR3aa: CASSQEKGSRAFRGETQYF; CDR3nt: TGTGCCAGCAGCCAAGAGAAGGGGTCACGCGCCTTTAGGGGGGAGACCCAGTACTTC
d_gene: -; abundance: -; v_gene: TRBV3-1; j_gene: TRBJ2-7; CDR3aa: CASSSTLGAEQYF; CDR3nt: TGTGCCAGCAGTAGCACACTCGGGGCCGAGCAGTACTTC
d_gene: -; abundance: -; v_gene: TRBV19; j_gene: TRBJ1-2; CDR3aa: CASSMDDYGYTF; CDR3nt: TGTGCCAGTAGTATGGACGACTATGGCTACACCTTC
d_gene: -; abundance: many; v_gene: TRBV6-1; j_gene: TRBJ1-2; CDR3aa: CASSPGDLSYGYTF; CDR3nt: TGTGCCAGCAGCCCCGGGGATTTGAGCTATGGCTACACCTTC
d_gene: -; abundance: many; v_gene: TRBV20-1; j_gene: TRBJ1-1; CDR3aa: CSAKSYKGGPNTEAFF; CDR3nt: TGCAGTGCTAAAAGCTATAAGGGGGGGCCCAACACTGAAGCTTTCTTT
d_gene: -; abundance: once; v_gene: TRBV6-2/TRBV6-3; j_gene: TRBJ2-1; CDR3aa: CASSYSKGWGLDEQFF; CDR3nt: TGTGCCAGCAGTTACTCGAAGGGGTGGGGTTTGGATGAGCAGTTCTTC
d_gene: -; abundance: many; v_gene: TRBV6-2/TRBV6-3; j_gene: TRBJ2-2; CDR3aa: CASSYVHTGELFF; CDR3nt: TGTGCCAGCAGTTATGTCCACACCGGGGAGCTGTTTTTT
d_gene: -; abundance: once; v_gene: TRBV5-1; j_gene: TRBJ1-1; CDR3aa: CASSSTQDTGYTEAFF; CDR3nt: TGCGCCAGCAGCTCGACGCAAGACACCGGCTACACTGAAGCTTTCTTT
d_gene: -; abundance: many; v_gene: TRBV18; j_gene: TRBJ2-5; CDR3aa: CASSPVGAETQYF; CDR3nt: TGTGCCAGCTCACCGGTGGGGGCGGAGACCCAGTACTTC
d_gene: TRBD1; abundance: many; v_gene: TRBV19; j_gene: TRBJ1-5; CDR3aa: CASSAGTENQPQHF; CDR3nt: TGTGCCAGTAGTGCCGGGACAGAGAATCAGCCCCAGCATTTT
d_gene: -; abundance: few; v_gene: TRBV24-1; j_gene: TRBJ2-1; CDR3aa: CATSDLVGRSSYNEQFF; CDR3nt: TGTGCCACCAGTGATTTGGTCGGTAGGAGCTCCTACAATGAGCAGTTCTTC
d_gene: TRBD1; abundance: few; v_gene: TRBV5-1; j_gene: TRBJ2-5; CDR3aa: CASSRWTGSETQYF; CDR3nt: TGCGCCAGCAGCCGCTGGACAGGCTCGGAGACCCAGTACTTC
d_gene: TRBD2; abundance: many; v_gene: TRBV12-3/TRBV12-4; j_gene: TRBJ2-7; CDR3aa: CASSLVLAGDEQYF; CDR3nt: TGTGCCAGCAGTTTAGTACTAGCGGGAGACGAGCAGTACTTC
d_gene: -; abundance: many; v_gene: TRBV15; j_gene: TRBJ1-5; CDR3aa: CATSRDLTEYRNQPQHF; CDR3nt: TGTGCCACCAGCAGAGATTTGACAGAATATCGAAATCAGCCCCAGCATTTT
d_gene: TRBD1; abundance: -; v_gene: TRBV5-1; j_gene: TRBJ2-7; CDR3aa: CASSSGQVSDEQYF; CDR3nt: TGCGCCAGCAGCTCGGGACAGGTTAGCGACGAGCAGTACTTC
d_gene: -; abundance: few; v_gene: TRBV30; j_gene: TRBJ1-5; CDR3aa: CAWSVRRDNQPQHF; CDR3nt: TGTGCCTGGAGTGTTAGGAGAGACAATCAGCCCCAGCATTTT
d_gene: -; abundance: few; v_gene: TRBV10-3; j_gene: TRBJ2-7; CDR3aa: CAISELYEQYF; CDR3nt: TGTGCCATCAGCGAACTATACGAGCAGTACTTC
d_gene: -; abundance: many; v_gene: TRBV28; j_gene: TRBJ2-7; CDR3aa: CASSGTEQVSYEQYF; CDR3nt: TGTGCCAGCAGTGGAACCGAACAGGTTTCCTACGAGCAGTACTTC
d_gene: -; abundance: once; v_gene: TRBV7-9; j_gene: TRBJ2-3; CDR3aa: CASSSRVDTQYF; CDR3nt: TGTGCCAGCAGCTCCAGGGTCGATACGCAGTATTTT
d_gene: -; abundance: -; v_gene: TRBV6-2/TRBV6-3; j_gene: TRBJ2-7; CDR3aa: CASSSRRALTGEQYF; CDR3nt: TGTGCCAGCAGTTCCCGGCGGGCCTTGACGGGCGAGCAGTACTTC
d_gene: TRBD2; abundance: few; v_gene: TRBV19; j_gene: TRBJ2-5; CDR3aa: CASSIVASGRFQETQYF; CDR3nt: TGTGCCAGTAGTATAGTGGCTAGCGGACGATTCCAAGAGACCCAGTACTTC
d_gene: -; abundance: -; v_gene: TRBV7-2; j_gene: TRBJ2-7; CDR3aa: CASSPPVVGRTGWSGWLYEQYF; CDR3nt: TGTGCCAGCAGCCCTCCGGTTGTGGGGAGAACAGGGTGGAGCGGGTGGCTCTACGAGCAGTACTTC